Each of the 24 T cell receptor beta chains below was sequenced from the same sample in a study of T cell repertoires in cytomegalovirus infection (dated 2019 in TCRdb). The sample's treatment or condition, from its label and the paper: in vitro stimulation with specific CMV peptide epitopes to enrich CMV-specific T cells. TCRdb shows the sequencer as Illumina HiSeq 1500. TCRdb took the public reads, trimmed them with fastp at Q25, ran MiXCR for clone calling and kept in-frame beta chains. Here each entry gathers all rows of one CDR3 protein and keeps the most common genes and DNA. The sample table contains more than 250,000 distinct CDR3 sequences; only one count was recorded for 20% to 30% of them. About an eighth of the sample is taken by the ten largest. These receptors have no known antigen. Here the sequenced sample was cultured PBMCs, taken from culture after CMV antigen stimulation. The receptors stem from a human donor in good health (CMV status not recorded). Some clones in this sample may be carry-over from other donors' samples.

The chain carries TRBV4-1 and TRBJ2-3, with 12 bases identical to TRBD2. Germline loops: CDR1 MGHRA, CDR2 YSYEKL. V was pared by 0 bases and J by 3 bases, with 7 bases of the junction left unmatched. The CDR3 has 18 residues. The CDR3 spells CASSQETLAGGPTDTQYF. The CDR3 DNA reads as TGCGCCAGCAGCCAAGAAACCCTAGCGGGAGGGCCAACAGATACGCAGTATTTT.

The rearrangement joins TRBV7-2 to TRBJ1-3, with D uncertain. The V gene's germline CDR1 is SGHTA and CDR2 FQGNSA. Trimming removed 8 bases at V and 1 base at J, with 12 bases between. This CDR3 has 14 residues. For the CDR3, the DNA is TGTGCCAGCCTATCGACGGATTCTGGAAACACCATATATTTT. Protein: CASLSTDSGNTIYF. The variable domain in full, completed from reference TRBV7-2 and TRBJ1-3, reads GAGVSQSPSNKVTEKGKDVELRCDPISGHTALYWYRQSLGQGLEFLIYFQGNSAPDKSGLPSDRFSAERTGGSVSTLTIQRTQQEDSAVYLCASLSTDSGNTIYFGEGSWLTVV.

This clonotype occurred a few times. This rearrangement joins TRBV6-5 to TRBJ2-7; the D gene is possibly TRBD1 (5 bases). The CDR3 loop spans 14 amino acids. The germline V and J ends were trimmed by 6 bases and 2 bases, with 14 bases remaining between them. Germline lookup yields CDR1 MNHEY and CDR2 SVGAGI. The CDR3: CASSPGHRTYEQYV. DNA of the CDR3: TGTGCCAGCAGCCCAGGACACCGAACCTACGAGCAGTACGTC.

The sample holds a few counts of this clonotype. This chain joins TRBV12-3 or TRBV12-4 and TRBJ2-5; tentatively, D is TRBD2 (5 bases). This CDR3 region has 14 residues. V lost 3 bases to trimming and J lost 3 bases, with 11 bases between them. CDR3 protein: CASSFDYRKETQYF. The CDR3 nucleotides read TGTGCCAGCAGTTTCGACTACCGAAAAGAGACCCAGTACTTC.

In this sample, this clonotype turned up many times. This rearrangement joins TRBV7-2 to TRBJ2-7; TRBD1 or TRBD2 may be the D gene (5 bases each). Germline V CDR1 and CDR2: SGHTA, FQGNSA. The germline V and J ends were trimmed by 1 base and 5 bases, with 12 bases remaining between them. The length of the CDR3 is 14 residues. CDR3 nucleotide sequence: TGTGCCAGCAGCTTAGGGGGCAGGGACCACGAGCAGTACTTC. Protein: CASSLGGRDHEQYF.

To note about this clonotype: One end of the junction varies from germline; a read error may be responsible. The V call is TRBV7-9, the J call TRBJ2-1, with 9 bases that match TRBD2. CDR1 and CDR2 (germline): SEHNR, FQNEAQ (reference sequence). The CDR3 sequence is 17 residues long. This CDR3 reads CASSLASAGGSYNEQFF. DNA of the CDR3: TGTGCCAGCAGCTTAGCTTCAGCGGGAGGCTCATACAATGAGCAGTTCTTT.

This clonotype occurred a few times. The genes are TRBV4-1 and TRBJ1-1, with D tentatively TRBD1 (5 bases). The ends were cut back, 0 bases at V and 2 bases at J, with 13 bases in the middle. CDR1 MGHRA and CDR2 YSYEKL come from the germline V gene. The CDR3 loop spans 16 amino acids. The CDR3 region has the DNA TGCGCCAGCAGCCAAGAGAGCAGGGTCCGCAACACTGAAGCTTTCTTT. Translated, it gives CASSQESRVRNTEAFF.

This clonotype appeared many times. The chain couples TRBV7-2 to TRBJ2-7; 7 bases match TRBD2. The CDR3 is 13 residues long. Germline V lookup: CDR1 SGHTA, CDR2 FQGNSA. Losses at the gene ends were 5 bases for V and 5 bases for J; bases not matched to a gene: 6. The chain's CDR3 is CASSPTSPHEQYF. The CDR3 DNA is TGTGCCAGCAGCCCGACTAGCCCCCACGAGCAGTACTTC.

This clonotype was observed a handful of times. The rearrangement uses TRBV7-7 and TRBJ2-2; 13 nucleotides align to TRBD2. V lost 4 bases to trimming and J lost 6 bases; unmatched junction nucleotides: 5. Germline CDR1 is SSHAT and CDR2 is FNYEAQ (reference sequence). This CDR3 region has 16 residues. The CDR3 bases are TGTGCCAGCAGCTCAAGACTAGCGGGAGGTCCCGGGGAGCTGTTTTTT. Protein: CASSSRLAGGPGELFF.

This clonotype was counted a few times. The chain combines TRBV5-4 with TRBJ2-7, with D possibly TRBD2 on 5 matching bases. CDR3 length: 12 amino acids. Germline CDR1 is SGHNT and CDR2 is YYREEE (reference sequence). Trimming removed 6 bases at V and 6 bases at J, with 13 bases between. The chain's CDR3 is CASNLLAGEQYV. CDR3 DNA: TGTGCCAGCAACCTTCTAGCTGGCGAGCAGTACGTC.

This clonotype was seen only a few times. This chain joins TRBV20-1 and TRBJ2-1, with a possible D match to TRBD2 (6 bases). The V gene's germline CDR1 is DFQATT and CDR2 SNEGSKA (reference sequence). This CDR3 is built from 14 residues. The V gene lost 7 bases and the J gene lost 7 bases, with 20 bases spanning the gap. The CDR3 is CSVPQRAGGNEQFF. Here the CDR3 DNA reads TGCAGTGTGCCTCAACGAGCGGGTGGTAATGAGCAGTTCTTC.

V and J are TRBV7-6 and TRBJ2-3; D gene ambiguous. V was clipped by 4 bases and J by 2 bases, with 7 bases between them. The CDR3 has 13 residues. From germline, CDR1 is SGHVS and CDR2 FNYEAQ. The CDR3 nucleotides are TGTGCCAGCAGCTCTAGAAACACAGATACGCAGTATTTT. Translating gives CASSSRNTDTQYF.

The rearrangement uses TRBV12-3 or TRBV12-4 and TRBJ1-2; the match to TRBD1 covers 8 bases. The CDR3 extends over 14 amino acids. V dropped 6 bases and J dropped 8; count of bases not matched to a gene: 11. CDR3 amino acids: CASSPGTGHLGYTF. In DNA, the CDR3 is TGTGCCAGCAGCCCCGGGACAGGCCATCTAGGCTACACCTTC.

The chain links TRBV16 to TRBJ1-6; TRBD1 aligns across 8 bases. The germline V gene encodes CDR1 KGHSY and CDR2 FQNENV. The CDR3 length is 17 residues. V was clipped by 5 bases and J by 0 bases; unmatched bases: 6. CDR3 sequence: CASSSRDRSSYNSPLHF. DNA of the CDR3: TGTGCCAGCAGCTCCCGGGACAGGTCCTCCTATAATTCACCCCTCCACTTT. The entire variable domain, with the rest obtained from reference TRBV16 and TRBJ1-6, is as follows: GEEVAQTPKHLVRGEGQKAKLYCAPIKGHSYVFWYQQVLKNEFKFLISFQNENVFDETGMPKERFSAKCLPNSPCSLEIQATKLEDSAVYFCASSSRDRSSYNSPLHFGNGTRLTVT.

This clonotype was observed a few times. The rearrangement uses TRBV7-2 and TRBJ2-7, with TRBD2 matching over 10 bases. The germline V gene has CDR1 SGHTA and CDR2 FQGNSA. Trimming took 1 base from V and 6 from J; bases not matched to a gene: 6. The CDR3 is 15 amino acids. CDR3 nucleotides: TGTGCCAGCAGCTTAGGCAGCGGGAGGGTTGGCGAGCAGTACGTC. It codes for CASSLGSGRVGEQYV.

This clonotype was seen only once. CDR3 DNA: TGCAGCGTACAATTGCGGCTAGCCCGGACGGGAAAGTTCTTC. The encoded protein is CSVQLRLARTGKFF. This chain connects TRBV29-1 to TRBJ2-1; tentatively, D is TRBD2 (5 bases). V gave up 6 bases and J gave up 14 bases, with 26 bases separating them. Per germline, CDR1 SQVTM and CDR2 ANQGSEA. CDR3 size: 14 residues.

This clonotype has at least ten counts. The rearrangement links TRBV7-9 to TRBJ2-1; D is unresolved. The CDR3 has 10 amino acids. Germline assignment: CDR1 SEHNR and CDR2 FQNEAQ (reference sequence). Between the trimmed V and J ends, which lost 6 bases and 8 bases, there was a span of 5 bases. The CDR3 bases are TGTGCCAGCAGAAGGGATGAGCAGTTCTTC. This sequence encodes CASRRDEQFF.

The gene calls are TRBV27 and TRBJ2-7, with TRBD1 matching 11 bases. Trimming cost V 2 bases and J 8 bases; bases outside gene matches: 5. The germline gives CDR1 MNHEY, CDR2 SMNVEV (reference sequence). This CDR3 contains 14 residues. Written as DNA, the CDR3 is TGTGCCAGCAGTTTAGGACAGGGGGCACCCAAGCAGTACTTC. It is translated as CASSLGQGAPKQYF.

This clonotype showed up many times. This chain links TRBV7-2 with TRBJ2-1; D uncertain. The CDR3 runs 15 residues. Looked up from germline, CDR1 is SGHTA and CDR2 is FQGNSA. V dropped 5 bases and J dropped 1 base, with 12 bases sitting between them. Here the CDR3 reads CASSPRVVSYNEQFF. The CDR3 nucleotides read TGTGCCAGCAGCCCTCGGGTAGTTTCCTACAATGAGCAGTTCTTC. The variable domain in full, completed from reference TRBV7-2 and TRBJ2-1, reads GAGVSQSPSNKVTEKGKDVELRCDPISGHTALYWYRQSLGQGLEFLIYFQGNSAPDKSGLPSDRFSAERTGGSVSTLTIQRTQQEDSAVYLCASSPRVVSYNEQFFGPGTRLTVL.

This chain links TRBV25-1 with TRBJ1-2; 7 positions agree with TRBD1. V shed 1 base and J 4 bases; nucleotides not matched to a gene: 6. Germline assignment: CDR1 MGHDK and CDR2 SYGVNS. This CDR3 is 15 amino acids long. The CDR3 DNA reads as TGTGCCAGCAGTGAATCCAAGACAGGGTCCTATGGCTACACCTTC. Amino acids: CASSESKTGSYGYTF.

This clonotype was recorded a few times. This chain uses TRBV10-3 with TRBJ2-1; 7 positions agree with TRBD1. CDR1 and CDR2 (germline): ENHRY, SYGVKD. The V segment lost 10 bases and the J segment 4 bases; nucleotides outside the gene matches: 7. The CDR3 totals 13 residues. The CDR3 reads CATRQGLYNEQFF. The CDR3 DNA reads as TGTGCCACGAGACAGGGATTATACAATGAGCAGTTCTTC.

The chain couples TRBV6-2 or TRBV6-3 to TRBJ2-5; TRBD2 matches at 11 bases. The V and J ends lost 5 bases and 4 bases, in that order; junction bases with no gene match: 6. The CDR3 length is 15 residues. The germline gives CDR1 MNHEY, CDR2 SVGEGT. In DNA form, the CDR3 reads TGTGCCAGCAGTCACCATACTAGCGGGAGAGAGACCCAGTACTTC. Protein sequence: CASSHHTSGRETQYF.

The chain carries TRBV9 and TRBJ2-1; D is uncertain. The V end lost 7 bases, the J end lost 0 bases, and 5 bases lay between the germline ends. This CDR3 has 12 residues. CDR1 SGDLS and CDR2 YYNGEE come from the germline V gene. For the CDR3, the DNA is TGTGCCAGCGGCTACTCCTACAATGAGCAGTTCTTC. Translation: CASGYSYNEQFF.

There are a few counts of this clonotype. The chain employs TRBV7-2 and TRBJ1-3; TRBD1 aligns across 7 bases. Germline values: CDR1 SGHTA, CDR2 FQGNSA. J was trimmed by 3 bases and V by 5 bases; bases with no gene match: 4. This CDR3 spans 14 amino acids. This chain's CDR3 is CASSIDRVGNTIYF. DNA for the CDR3: TGTGCCAGCAGCATTGACAGGGTTGGAAACACCATATATTTT.